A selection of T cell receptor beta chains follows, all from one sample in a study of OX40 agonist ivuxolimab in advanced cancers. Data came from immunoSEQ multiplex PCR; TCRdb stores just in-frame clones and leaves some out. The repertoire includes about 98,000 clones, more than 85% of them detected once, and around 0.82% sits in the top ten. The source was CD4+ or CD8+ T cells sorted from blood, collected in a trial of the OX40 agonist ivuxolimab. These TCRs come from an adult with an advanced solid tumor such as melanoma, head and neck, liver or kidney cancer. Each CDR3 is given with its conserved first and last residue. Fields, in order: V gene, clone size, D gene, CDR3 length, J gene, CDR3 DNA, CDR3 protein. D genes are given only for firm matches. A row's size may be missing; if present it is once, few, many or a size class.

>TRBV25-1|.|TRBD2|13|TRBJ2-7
TGTGCCAGCAGGACGGGAGGGAGCTACGAGCAGTACTTC
CASRTGGSYEQYF
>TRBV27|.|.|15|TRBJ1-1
TGTGCCAGCAGCGACCCCGGGTCCGTGAACACTGAAGCTTTCTTT
CASSDPGSVNTEAFF
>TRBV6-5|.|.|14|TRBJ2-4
TGTGCCAGCACCACAGGCGCGGGGAACGACATTCAGTACTTC
CASTTGAGNDIQYF
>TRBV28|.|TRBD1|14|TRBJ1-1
TGTGCCAGCAGTTTGGCAGGGGGATTCACTGAAGCTTTCTTT
CASSLAGGFTEAFF
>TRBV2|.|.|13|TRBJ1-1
TGTGCCAGCAGTGGGACCCCGGACACTGAAGCTTTCTTT
CASSGTPDTEAFF
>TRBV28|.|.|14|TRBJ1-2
TGTGCCAGCACCCCCCCGGAGGGATTCGGCGGCTACACCTTC
CASTPPEGFGGYTF
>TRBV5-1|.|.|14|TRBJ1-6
TGCGCCAGCGGGGCCGGGAGAGGAGATTCACCCCTCCACTTT
CASGAGRGDSPLHF
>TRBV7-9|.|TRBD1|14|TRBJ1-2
TGTGCCAGCAGCCCAGGGGGCGCCGGGCATGGCTACACCTTC
CASSPGGAGHGYTF
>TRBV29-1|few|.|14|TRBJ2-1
TGCAGCGTCGAGGGCGGGGTCTCCTACAATGAGCAGTTCTTC
CSVEGGVSYNEQFF
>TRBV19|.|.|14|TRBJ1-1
TGTGCCAGTAGTCTACACAGGGAAGTCGCTGAAGCTTTCTTT
CASSLHREVAEAFF
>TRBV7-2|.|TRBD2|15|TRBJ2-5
TGTGCCAGCAGCTTAGTAGCGGGAGGTAGGGAGACCCAGTACTTC
CASSLVAGGRETQYF
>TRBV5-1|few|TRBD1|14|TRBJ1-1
TGCGCCAGCAGCCCCGGACAGGGAGGGACTGAAGCTTTCTTT
CASSPGQGGTEAFF
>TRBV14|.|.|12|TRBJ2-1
TGTGCCAGCAGCCAAGAGAGAGTAGTGCAGTTCTTC
CASSQERVVQFF
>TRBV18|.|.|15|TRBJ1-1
TGTGCCAGCTCACCATCGGGACAAGTGAACACTGAAGCTTTCTTT
CASSPSGQVNTEAFF
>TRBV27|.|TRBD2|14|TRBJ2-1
TGTGCCAGCAGCCGGACTAGCGGGTACAATGAGCAGTTCTTC
CASSRTSGYNEQFF
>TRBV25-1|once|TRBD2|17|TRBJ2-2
TGTGCCAGCAGATCGCCGGGACTAGCGGCGAACACCGGGGAGCTGTTTTTT
CASRSPGLAANTGELFF
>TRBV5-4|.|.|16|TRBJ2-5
TGTGCCAGCAGCTTGGGTGGGGCAAGCTCAGGCGAGACCCAGTACTTC
CASSLGGASSGETQYF
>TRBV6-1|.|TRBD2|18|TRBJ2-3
TGTGCCAGCAGTGAATACGGGACTAGCGGAGGGGGGACAGATACGCAGTATTTT
CASSEYGTSGGGTDTQYF
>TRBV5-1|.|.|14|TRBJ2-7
TGCGCCAGCAGCCTTTTCGCGGAAGGAGGGGAGCAGTACTTC
CASSLFAEGGEQYF
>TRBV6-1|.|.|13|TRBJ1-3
TGTGCCAGCAGTGAAGCGACAGGAAACACCATATATTTT
CASSEATGNTIYF
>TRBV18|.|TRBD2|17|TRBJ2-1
TGTGCCAGCTCACCTATGGAACTAGCGGGATTCCAGGATGAGCAGTTCTTC
CASSPMELAGFQDEQFF
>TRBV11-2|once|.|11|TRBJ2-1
TGTGCCAGCAGCCGCTCCGTAGGGCAGTTCTTC
CASSRSVGQFF
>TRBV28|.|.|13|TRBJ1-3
TGTGCCAGTCGTTTGACCCCAGGAAACACCATATATTTT
CASRLTPGNTIYF
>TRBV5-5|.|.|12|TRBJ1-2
TGTGCCAGCAGCGCCGACAGCTATGGCTACACCTTC
CASSADSYGYTF
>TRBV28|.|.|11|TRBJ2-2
TGTGCCAGCAGGCGGGAAGGGGAGCTGTTTTTT
CASRREGELFF
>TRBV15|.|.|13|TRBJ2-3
TGTGCCACCAGCAGAGGTTTCGCAGATACGCAGTATTTT
CATSRGFADTQYF
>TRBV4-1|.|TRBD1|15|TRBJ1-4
TGCGCCAGCAGCCAGACACAGGGGGCGAGCGAAAAACTGTTTTTT
CASSQTQGASEKLFF
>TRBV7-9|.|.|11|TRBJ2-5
TGTGCCAGCAGCCCAGGGGAGACCCAGTACTTC
CASSPGETQYF
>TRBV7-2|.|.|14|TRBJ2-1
TGTGCCAGCACCCTCCGGGCAGGTGACAATGAGCAGTTCTTC
CASTLRAGDNEQFF
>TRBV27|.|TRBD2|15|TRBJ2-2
TGTGCCAGCGCTGGGGGAAGGGAGGGCACCGGGGAGCTGTTTTTT
CASAGGREGTGELFF
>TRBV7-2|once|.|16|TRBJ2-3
TGTGCCAGCAGCTTAAATGGCGGGACTAGCACAGATACGCAGTATTTT
CASSLNGGTSTDTQYF
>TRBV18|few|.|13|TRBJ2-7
TGTGCCAGCTCACTATCTCAGTCCTACGAGCAGTACTTC
CASSLSQSYEQYF
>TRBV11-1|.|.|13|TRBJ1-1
TGTGCCAGCAGCACGCAATTGAACACTGAAGCTTTCTTT
CASSTQLNTEAFF
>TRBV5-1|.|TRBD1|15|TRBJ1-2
TGCGCCAGCAGCGCCCAGACAGGGGAAGGAAATGGCTACACCTTC
CASSAQTGEGNGYTF
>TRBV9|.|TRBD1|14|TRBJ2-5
TGTGCCAGCAGCCCTCGGACAGGGACAGAGACCCAGTACTTC
CASSPRTGTETQYF
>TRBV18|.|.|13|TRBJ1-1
TGTGCCAGCTCACCACCGTCAACAGCTGAAGCTTTCTTT
CASSPPSTAEAFF
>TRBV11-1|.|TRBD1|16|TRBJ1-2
TGTGCCAGCAGCCCCAACCTCGACAGGGGGAACTATGGCTACACCTTC
CASSPNLDRGNYGYTF
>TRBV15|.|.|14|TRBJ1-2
TGTGCCACCAGCAGAGATCGGGCGGCGTATGGCTACACCTTC
CATSRDRAAYGYTF
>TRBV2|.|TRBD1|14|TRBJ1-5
TGTGCCAGCAGCGCGGACAGGGGCAATCAGCCCCAGCATTTT
CASSADRGNQPQHF
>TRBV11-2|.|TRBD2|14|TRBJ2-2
TGTGCCAGCAGCTTGGTGGGACTAGCCGGGGAGCTGTTTTTT
CASSLVGLAGELFF
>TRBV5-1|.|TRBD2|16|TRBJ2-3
TGCGCCAGCAGCTTGCGGCTAGCGGGAAACACAGATACGCAGTATTTT
CASSLRLAGNTDTQYF
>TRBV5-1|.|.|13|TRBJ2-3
TGCGCCAGCAGCCTCGGGTCTTCAGATACGCAGTATTTT
CASSLGSSDTQYF
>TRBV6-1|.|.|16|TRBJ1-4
TGTGCCAGCAGTGGAGGGGGGACCTCCGGTAATGAAAAACTGTTTTTT
CASSGGGTSGNEKLFF
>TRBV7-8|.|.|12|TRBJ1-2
TGTGCCAGCAGCTCGGGGTTGGACGGCTACACCTTC
CASSSGLDGYTF
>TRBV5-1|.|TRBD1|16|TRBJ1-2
TGCGCCAGCAGCTCCCAACAGGGGAATGGAGTCTATGGCTACACCTTC
CASSSQQGNGVYGYTF